A selection of T cell receptor beta chains follows, all from one sample in a study of cytomegalovirus exposure and HLA in healthy donors. This table comes from immunoSEQ multiplex PCR, and its TCRdb copy is limited to in-frame clones, with some not included. This table holds about 64,000 clones. The specimen was PBMCs. The receptors originated from a woman under 30 in good health and CMV-seronegative. The CDR3 runs from the conserved cysteine through the conserved F or W. The D gene is left open where the match is weak. A row's size may be missing; if present it is once, few, many or a size class.

TRBJ2-1 | NA | 17 | TRBV11-2 | TRBD2 | TGTGCCAGCAGCACCACCCTAGCGGGAGGGCCATTCGATGAGCAGTTCTTC | CASSTTLAGGPFDEQFF
TRBJ2-3 | NA | 14 | TRBV7-6 | NA | TGTGCCAGCAGCTTAGGACCTGGGAGAGATACGCAGTATTTT | CASSLGPGRDTQYF
TRBJ1-2 | NA | 14 | TRBV6-1 | NA | TGTGCCAGCAGTGCTTGGGAGGCCAGGGATGGCTACACCTTC | CASSAWEARDGYTF
TRBJ2-3 | NA | 16 | TRBV19 | TRBD2 | TGTGCCACCACTTCGGGACTAGCGGGATGGGTAGATACGCAGTATTTT | CATTSGLAGWVDTQYF
TRBJ1-2 | NA | 15 | TRBV18 | TRBD1 | TGTGCCAGCTCACCGGAGGGGAAGGGGGCGTATGGCTACACCTTC | CASSPEGKGAYGYTF
TRBJ1-1 | NA | 15 | TRBV6-1 | NA | TGTGCCAGCAGTGGGGCGGGAAAAATGAACACTGAAGCTTTCTTT | CASSGAGKMNTEAFF
TRBJ2-3 | NA | 14 | TRBV7-9 | NA | TGTGCCAGCAGCGGATTCGAGGGTTCGGCAGGACCAATTTTT | CASSGFEGSAGPIF
TRBJ1-3 | NA | 18 | TRBV4-1 | NA | TGCGCCAGCAGCCAAGTCGCTAACAGGCTAGACTCTGGAAACACCATATATTTT | CASSQVANRLDSGNTIYF
TRBJ1-4 | NA | 15 | TRBV4-1 | NA | TGCGCCAGCAGCCGATTGACAGGACCGAATGAAAAACTGTTTTTT | CASSRLTGPNEKLFF
TRBJ1-1 | NA | 15 | TRBV7-3 | NA | TGTGCCAGCAGCTTGAGCGGGCATGGGAACACTGAAGCTTTCTTT | CASSLSGHGNTEAFF
TRBJ1-3 | NA | 15 | TRBV6-5 | NA | TGTGCCAGCAGTTACTTAGGGGAAGGAGTAAACACCATATATTTT | CASSYLGEGVNTIYF
TRBJ2-1 | NA | 15 | TRBV6-1 | NA | TGTGCCAGCAGGGTCCTGGCGGCCTCCTACAATGAGCAGTTCTTC | CASRVLAASYNEQFF
TRBJ1-2 | NA | 17 | TRBV6-1 | NA | TGTGCCAGCAGTGAAGCCCCCGAGACAGGATCTAACTATGGCTACACCTTC | CASSEAPETGSNYGYTF
TRBJ1-6 | NA | 15 | TRBV4-1 | NA | TGCGCCAGCAGCCAAGAATCGGGGTCGGCTTCACCCCTCCACTTT | CASSQESGSASPLHF
TRBJ1-2 | NA | 13 | TRBV5-4 | NA | TGTGCCAGCAGCTTGGACAGAAGTTATGGCTACACCTTC | CASSLDRSYGYTF
TRBJ1-2 | NA | 15 | TRBV25-1 | NA | TGTGCCAGCAGTGAATCGGAGACAGATTACTATGGCTACACCTTC | CASSESETDYYGYTF
TRBJ1-2 | NA | 14 | TRBV6-5 | NA | TGTGCCAGCAGCCAAAGTGAGAGATTCTATGGCTACACCTTC | CASSQSERFYGYTF
TRBJ2-2 | NA | 15 | TRBV7-2 | NA | TGTGCCAGCAGCTTAAGGGACACGAACACCGGGGAGCTGTTTTTT | CASSLRDTNTGELFF
TRBJ2-1 | NA | 14 | TRBV18 | NA | TGTGCCAGCTCACCCTCTAGCTCCTACAATGAGCAGTTCTTC | CASSPSSSYNEQFF
TRBJ2-7 | NA | 14 | TRBV6-5 | TRBD2 | TGTGCCAGCAGAAATAGCGGGGGGAACTACGAGCAGTACTTC | CASRNSGGNYEQYF
TRBJ1-4 | NA | 13 | TRBV7-9 | NA | TGTGCCAGCAGCTTTCGGGACTCTGGGAAACTGTTTTTT | CASSFRDSGKLFF
TRBJ2-6 | NA | 17 | TRBV19 | TRBD1 | TGTGCCAGTACCGGGGACAGGGGAATCTCTGGGGCCAACGTCCTGACTTTC | CASTGDRGISGANVLTF
TRBJ2-7 | NA | 18 | TRBV25-1 | NA | TGTGCCAGCAGTGAATCCGGTAGTCAAGCGGCAGTTTGGAACGAGCAGTACTTC | CASSESGSQAAVWNEQYF
TRBJ1-3 | NA | 14 | TRBV29-1 | TRBD1 | TGCAGCGTTGCCACAGGGGATAATGGGAACACCATATATTTT | CSVATGDNGNTIYF
TRBJ2-4 | NA | 14 | TRBV7-2 | NA | TGTGCCAGCAGCCCAGCCAGGGTCAAAAACATTCAGTACTTC | CASSPARVKNIQYF
TRBJ1-1 | NA | 16 | TRBV19 | NA | TGTGCCAGTAGTATTTTGGACAGCAGTATGAACACTGAAGCTTTCTTT | CASSILDSSMNTEAFF
TRBJ2-7 | NA | 14 | TRBV25-1 | TRBD1 | TGTGCCAGCAGCGGGACAGGAAGCTCCTACGAGCAGTACTTC | CASSGTGSSYEQYF
TRBJ1-3 | NA | 15 | TRBV25-1 | TRBD1 | TGTGCCAGCAGTGTTCCAGGGACAGCTGGAAACACCATATATTTT | CASSVPGTAGNTIYF
TRBJ1-2 | NA | 12 | TRBV29-1 | TRBD1 | TGCAGCGTCGACAGGGGGGACTATGGCTACACCTTC | CSVDRGDYGYTF
TRBJ1-5 | NA | 15 | TRBV10-3 | TRBD1 | TGTGCCATCAGTGAGTCCCCGACAGGGTATCAGCCCCAGCATTTT | CAISESPTGYQPQHF
TRBJ2-5 | NA | 14 | TRBV4-1 | TRBD2 | TGCGCCAGCAGCCAAGTGGCGGGAGGCGAGACCCAGTACTTC | CASSQVAGGETQYF
TRBJ1-1 | NA | 16 | TRBV5-4 | NA | TGTGCCAGCAGCTTGGGGGTCCCTGGGGGCGGGACTGAAGCTTTCTTT | CASSLGVPGGGTEAFF
TRBJ2-7 | NA | 15 | TRBV6-1 | NA | TGTGCCGGCAGTTCCGACTGGGGAGCCCCCTACGAGCAGTACTTC | CAGSSDWGAPYEQYF
TRBJ2-1 | NA | 13 | TRBV7-3 | TRBD1 | TGTGCCAGCAGCTTGACAGGGGGCAATGAGCAGTTCTTC | CASSLTGGNEQFF
TRBJ2-7 | NA | 11 | TRBV29-1 | NA | TGCAGCGTTGAGGGAGGCGGCGAGCAGTACTTC | CSVEGGGEQYF
TRBJ2-2 | NA | 17 | TRBV5-1 | NA | TGCGCCAGCAGCTTGGGGGGAGGAGGATGGAACACCGGGGAGCTGTTTTTT | CASSLGGGGWNTGELFF
TRBJ1-5 | NA | 15 | TRBV10-2 | TRBD1 | TGCGCCAGCAGTGAGGTGGGACAGGGGGATCAGCCCCAGCATTTT | CASSEVGQGDQPQHF
TRBJ2-7 | NA | 12 | TRBV2 | NA | TGTGCCAGCAGTCAGCAGGGTTCCGAGCAGTACTTC | CASSQQGSEQYF
TRBJ2-1 | NA | 14 | TRBV10-1 | NA | TGCGCCAGCAGTAAGACTAGCAGGGGCGATGAGCAGTTCTTC | CASSKTSRGDEQFF
TRBJ1-1 | NA | 16 | TRBV5-1 | TRBD1 | TGCGCCAGCAGCTTGGTGGGACAGGGGATGAACACTGAAGCTTTCTTT | CASSLVGQGMNTEAFF
TRBJ1-1 | medium-sized | 13 | TRBV19 | NA | TGTGCCACTACCCAGGGTATGAACACTGAAGCTTTCTTT | CATTQGMNTEAFF
TRBJ2-5 | NA | 14 | TRBV15 | NA | TGTGCCACCAGCACACGACTAGAGATGGAGACCCAGTACTTC | CATSTRLEMETQYF
TRBJ1-3 | NA | 15 | TRBV25-1 | NA | TGTGCCACCTCGGGGGGAGTCCGAGGGTTTGTCACCATATATTTT | CATSGGVRGFVTIYF
TRBJ2-3 | NA | 18 | TRBV4-1 | TRBD2 | TGCGCCAGCAGCCAAGGTGGGGGGGCGGGGGGCCTCACAGATACGCAGTATTTT | CASSQGGGAGGLTDTQYF
TRBJ2-1 | NA | 14 | TRBV7-9 | NA | TGTGCCACCGTCGAGACAGACTCAGACAATGAGCAGTTCTTC | CATVETDSDNEQFF
TRBJ1-1 | NA | 12 | TRBV19 | NA | TGTGCCAGTAGTATTGGGCTCACTGAAGCTTTCTTT | CASSIGLTEAFF
TRBJ1-1 | NA | 13 | TRBV7-9 | NA | TGTGCCAGCAGCCTAGAGGGGCCCACTGAAGCTTTCTTT | CASSLEGPTEAFF
TRBJ2-2 | NA | 16 | TRBV2 | TRBD2 | TGTGCCAGCAGTGTGGGACTAGCTTTTTTTGGCGGGGAGCTGTTTTTT | CASSVGLAFFGGELFF
TRBJ2-5 | NA | 18 | TRBV5-5 | TRBD2 | TGTGCCAGACCAAACCCCGGGACTAGCGGGAGGGGGGGGGAGACCCAGTACTTC | CARPNPGTSGRGGETQYF
TRBJ2-3 | NA | 16 | TRBV9 | NA | TGTGCCAGCAGCGTGTCCTTTAGCGGACTCACAGATACGCAGTATTTT | CASSVSFSGLTDTQYF
TRBJ1-1 | NA | 13 | TRBV5-6 | NA | TGTGCCAGCAGCTTCGGGGTGACCACTGAAGCTTTCTTT | CASSFGVTTEAFF
TRBJ1-2 | NA | 12 | TRBV9 | NA | TGTGCCAGCAGCGTATCTAGCTATGGCTACACCTTC | CASSVSSYGYTF
TRBJ2-1 | NA | 16 | TRBV7-9 | TRBD2 | TGTGCCAGCAGCTCGACAGCGGGGGGCTCCGACAATGAGCAGTTCTTC | CASSSTAGGSDNEQFF
TRBJ2-5 | NA | 13 | TRBV5-8 | TRBD2 | TGTGCCAGCAGCTTGTCGGGACTAGGGACCCAGTACTTC | CASSLSGLGTQYF
TRBJ2-5 | NA | 12 | TRBV6-1 | NA | TGTGCCAGCATGGGGAGTCAAGAGACCCAGTACTTC | CASMGSQETQYF
TRBJ2-3 | NA | 14 | TRBV5-1 | NA | TGCGCCAGCAGCTTGGGGGGCGCAGAGGATACGCAGTATTTT | CASSLGGAEDTQYF
TRBJ2-5 | NA | 15 | TRBV5-1 | TRBD1 | TGCGCCAGCAGCCTCCTGGGGACAGAACAAGAGACCCAGTACTTC | CASSLLGTEQETQYF
TRBJ2-7 | NA | 15 | TRBV27 | TRBD1 | TGTGCCAGCAGTCCGCTACCGGGGACAGACTACGAGCAGTACTTC | CASSPLPGTDYEQYF
TRBJ2-7 | NA | 13 | TRBV30 | NA | TGTGCCTGGAGTGGACTAGGCGCCTACGAGCAGTACTTC | CAWSGLGAYEQYF
TRBJ2-6 | NA | 14 | TRBV28 | NA | TGTGCCAGCAGTTTCCTCTCTGGGGCCAACGTCCTGACTTTC | CASSFLSGANVLTF